This is a list of T cell receptor beta chains from one sample in a study of T cells in Graves' hyperthyroidism and ophthalmopathy. Each CDR3 protein is one row after TCRdb ran MiXCR on the multiplex PCR reads. The sample has some 510,000 distinct CDR3 sequences, roughly 20% seen once. Sequences were obtained from blood. The receptor source for this set is a man aged 18-30 years with Graves' hyperthyroidism. CDR3s include the opening cysteine and the closing phenylalanine or tryptophan. The order of the fields is J gene, clone size, D gene, V gene, CDR3 protein, CDR3 DNA. A D gene is named only where the DNA matches it firmly. Only part of the rows carry a size: once, few, many, or a class if the clone is expanded.

TRBJ1-2 | many | . | TRBV19 | CASSLKKGYGYTF | TGTGCCAGTAGTCTGAAAAAAGGGTATGGCTACACCTTC
TRBJ2-7 | many | . | TRBV25-1 | CASSERLTYEQYF | TGTGCCAGCAGTGAACGGCTGACCTACGAGCAGTACTTC
TRBJ2-2 | many | . | TRBV2 | CASSVGTGELFF | TGTGCCAGCAGCGTGGGGACCGGGGAGCTGTTTTTT
TRBJ1-5 | few | . | TRBV20-1 | CSARAGIRPQHF | TGCAGTGCTAGAGCCGGAATCAGGCCCCAGCATTTT
TRBJ2-7 | many | . | TRBV12-3/TRBV12-4 | CASNWSRDYEQYF | TGTGCCAGCAACTGGAGCAGGGACTACGAGCAGTACTTC
TRBJ2-7 | . | . | TRBV12-3/TRBV12-4 | CASTPYGEHEQYF | TGTGCCAGCACCCCCTATGGGGAACACGAGCAGTACTTC
TRBJ1-1 | many | . | TRBV28 | CASSSSYPPEAFF | TGTGCCAGCAGCTCCTCCTACCCGCCGGAAGCTTTCTTT
TRBJ2-2 | many | . | TRBV5-1 | CASALGGTGELFF | TGCGCCAGCGCCCTAGGGGGGACCGGGGAGCTGTTTTTT
TRBJ2-7 | many | . | TRBV28 | CASSFRPLTYEQYF | TGTGCCAGCAGTTTCCGTCCGCTTACCTACGAGCAGTACTTC
TRBJ1-2 | . | . | TRBV6-5 | CASSYSIGDYGYTF | TGTGCCAGCAGTTACTCGATAGGAGACTATGGCTACACCTTC
TRBJ1-2 | few | . | TRBV19 | CASSADGYGYTF | TGTGCCAGTAGTGCGGACGGCTATGGCTACACCTTC
TRBJ2-7 | many | . | TRBV30 | CAWRGGANEQYF | TGTGCCTGGAGGGGGGGGGCCAACGAGCAGTACTTC
TRBJ1-5 | many | . | TRBV27 | CASRGTGLLQPQHF | TGTGCCAGCAGGGGGACGGGACTCCTACAGCCCCAGCATTTT
TRBJ2-7 | many | TRBD2 | TRBV19 | CAASGGGLDEQYF | TGTGCCGCCTCAGGCGGGGGGCTCGACGAGCAGTACTTC
TRBJ2-2 | many | . | TRBV20-1 | CSASGLNTGELFF | TGCAGTGCTAGTGGACTGAACACCGGGGAGCTGTTTTTT
TRBJ1-2 | many | TRBD1 | TRBV27 | CASTTKHGQGAGQGYTF | TGTGCCAGCACTACCAAGCATGGACAGGGGGCCGGTCAAGGCTACACCTTC
TRBJ1-1 | . | . | TRBV28 | CASSFKLGGNTEAFF | TGTGCCAGCAGTTTCAAGCTGGGAGGGAACACTGAAGCTTTCTTT
TRBJ2-5 | many | . | TRBV27 | CASSPKLVGTQYF | TGTGCCAGCAGTCCCAAACTAGTGGGGACCCAGTACTTC
TRBJ1-5 | many | . | TRBV24-1 | CATSDLHFFAPPLQPQHF | TGTGCCACCAGTGATTTGCATTTTTTTGCCCCCCCGCTTCAGCCCCAGCATTTT
TRBJ1-2 | . | . | TRBV6-2/TRBV6-3 | CASSWTENYGYTF | TGTGCCAGCTCCTGGACAGAAAACTATGGCTACACCTTC
TRBJ2-6 | many | . | TRBV6-1 | CASSEGGNSGANVLTF | TGTGCCAGCAGTGAAGGGGGCAACTCTGGGGCCAACGTCCTGACTTTC
TRBJ1-5 | . | . | TRBV12-3/TRBV12-4 | CASSLGQIINQPQHF | TGTGCCAGCAGCCTTGGACAAATTATCAATCAGCCCCAGCATTTT
TRBJ2-5 | . | TRBD2 | TRBV2 | CASTWGGRALRTQYF | TGTGCCAGCACCTGGGGCGGGAGGGCCCTCCGAACCCAGTACTTC
TRBJ2-4 | few | . | TRBV11-3 | CASSQVGGKNIQYF | TGTGCCAGCAGCCAAGTTGGAGGGAAAAACATTCAGTACTTC
TRBJ2-7 | . | . | TRBV12-3/TRBV12-4 | CASSDPGTDSYEQYF | TGTGCCAGCAGTGACCCCGGGACCGACTCCTACGAGCAGTACTTC
TRBJ2-7 | many | . | TRBV28 | CASSLAWEQYF | TGTGCCAGCAGCCTAGCTTGGGAGCAGTACTTC
TRBJ1-2 | . | . | TRBV11-2 | CASSSQGSLGYTF | TGTGCCAGCAGCTCGCAGGGATCTCTAGGCTACACCTTC
TRBJ1-2 | many | . | TRBV12-3/TRBV12-4 | CASSTRDPRHGYTF | TGTGCCAGCAGTACCCGGGACCCTCGGCATGGCTACACCTTC
TRBJ1-5 | many | . | TRBV25-1 | CANLLRGKGKGQPQHF | TGTGCCAACCTTTTAAGGGGAAAGGGGAAGGGCCAGCCCCAGCATTTT
TRBJ1-1 | few | . | TRBV3-1 | CASSSEGLWAFF | TGTGCCAGCAGCTCCGAGGGACTCTGGGCTTTCTTT
TRBJ1-5 | few | . | TRBV4-1 | CASSQRDGDQPQHF | TGCGCCAGCAGCCAAAGGGACGGGGATCAGCCCCAGCATTTT
TRBJ1-2 | . | . | TRBV28 | CASSLWYREYSGYTF | TGTGCCAGCAGTTTATGGTACAGGGAATATTCGGGCTACACCTTC
TRBJ2-2 | . | . | TRBV24-1 | CATETGGELFF | TGTGCCACCGAGACCGGCGGGGAGCTGTTTTTT
TRBJ2-5 | . | TRBD2 | TRBV5-1 | CASAGGMIETQYF | TGCGCCAGCGCGGGGGGAATGATAGAGACCCAGTACTTC
TRBJ1-3 | few | . | TRBV11-1 | CASSLERFYSGNTIYF | TGTGCCAGCAGCTTAGAGAGGTTCTACTCTGGAAACACCATATATTTT
TRBJ1-1 | many | TRBD1 | TRBV2 | CASIAGQGRSTEAFF | TGTGCCAGTATCGCGGGACAGGGGAGGAGCACTGAAGCTTTCTTT
TRBJ2-7 | . | . | TRBV7-8 | CASSLGPIAEQYF | TGTGCCAGCAGCTTAGGGCCAATCGCCGAGCAGTACTTC
TRBJ1-5 | few | . | TRBV12-3/TRBV12-4 | CASSLEVRDVQPQHF | TGTGCCAGCAGTTTAGAGGTCCGCGATGTGCAGCCCCAGCATTTT
TRBJ1-2 | many | . | TRBV24-1 | CATSPTGSNYGYTF | TGTGCCACCAGCCCGACAGGATCAAACTATGGCTACACCTTC
TRBJ2-5 | . | . | TRBV12-3/TRBV12-4 | CASSLAGFQETRYF | TGTGCCAGCAGTTTGGCCGGGTTTCAAGAGACCCGGTACTTC
TRBJ1-5 | many | . | TRBV28 | CASSRGGGGNQPQHF | TGTGCCAGCAGTCGCGGGGGAGGGGGCAATCAGCCCCAGCATTTT
TRBJ2-2 | . | . | TRBV6-2/TRBV6-3 | CASSRPPGELFF | TGTGCCAGCAGTCGACCCCCCGGGGAGCTGTTTTTT
TRBJ1-1 | many | . | TRBV28 | CASSFWAENTEAFF | TGTGCCAGCAGTTTCTGGGCAGAGAACACTGAAGCTTTCTTT
TRBJ2-7 | . | . | TRBV29-1 | CSVVPHSDGEQYF | TGCAGCGTTGTTCCACATTCAGATGGCGAGCAGTACTTC
TRBJ2-5 | many | . | TRBV18 | CASSPLRDQETQYF | TGTGCCAGCTCACCCCTGCGGGATCAAGAGACCCAGTACTTC
TRBJ2-7 | many | . | TRBV28 | CASSFYGMFINEQYF | TGTGCCAGCAGTTTTTACGGGATGTTCATTAACGAGCAGTACTTC
TRBJ2-5 | many | . | TRBV14 | CASSHRTRLLETQYF | TGTGCCAGCAGCCACCGTACGAGGCTTTTGGAGACCCAGTACTTC
TRBJ2-7 | . | TRBD2 | TRBV7-3 | CASSLLAGIGYEQYF | TGTGCCAGCAGCTTACTAGCGGGAATAGGCTACGAGCAGTACTTC
TRBJ1-1 | . | . | TRBV13 | CASSSKSRQKQAFF | TGTGCCAGCAGCTCAAAGAGCCGACAGAAACAAGCTTTCTTT
TRBJ2-7 | many | TRBD1 | TRBV4-2 | CASSQSQGQVDEQYF | TGTGCCAGCAGCCAAAGCCAGGGACAGGTCGACGAGCAGTACTTC